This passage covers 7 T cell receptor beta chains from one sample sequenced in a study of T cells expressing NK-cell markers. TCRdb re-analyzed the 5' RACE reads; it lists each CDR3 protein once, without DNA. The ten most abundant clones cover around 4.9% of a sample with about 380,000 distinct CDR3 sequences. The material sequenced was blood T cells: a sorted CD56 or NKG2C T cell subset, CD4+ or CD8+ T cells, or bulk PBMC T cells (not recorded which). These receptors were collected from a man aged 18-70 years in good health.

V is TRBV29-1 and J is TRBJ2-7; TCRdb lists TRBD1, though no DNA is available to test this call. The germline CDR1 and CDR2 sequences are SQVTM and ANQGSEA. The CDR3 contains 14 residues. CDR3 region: CSVEGWQGAGEQYF.

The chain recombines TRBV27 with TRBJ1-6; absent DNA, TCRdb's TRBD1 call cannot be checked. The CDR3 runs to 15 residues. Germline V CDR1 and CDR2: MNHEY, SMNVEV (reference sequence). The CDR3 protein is CASTTPTAPNSPLHF.

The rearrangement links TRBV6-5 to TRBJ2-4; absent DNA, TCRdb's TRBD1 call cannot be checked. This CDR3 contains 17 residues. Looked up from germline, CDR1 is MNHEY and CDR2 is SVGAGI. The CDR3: CASSYKDGGLAKNIQYF.

The CDR3 sequence: CASSSSTGTGNYGYTF. The V gene is TRBV12-3 or TRBV12-4, the J gene TRBJ1-2; without DNA, the TCRdb call of TRBD1 cannot be checked. The CDR3 sequence is 16 residues long.

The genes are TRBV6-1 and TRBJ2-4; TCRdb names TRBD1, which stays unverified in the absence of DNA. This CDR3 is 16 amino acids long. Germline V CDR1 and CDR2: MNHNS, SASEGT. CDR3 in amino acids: CASSEGPGLKGNIQYF.

The CDR3 sequence: CSAPGQGYGYTF. The rearrangement uses TRBV20-1 and TRBJ1-2; the TRBD1 assignment by TCRdb is unverifiable without DNA. The CDR3 is 12 residues long. Germline values: CDR1 DFQATT, CDR2 SNEGSKA (reference sequence).

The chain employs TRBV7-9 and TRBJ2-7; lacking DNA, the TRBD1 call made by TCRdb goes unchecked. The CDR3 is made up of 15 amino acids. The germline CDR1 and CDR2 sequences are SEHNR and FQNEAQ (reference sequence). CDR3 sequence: CASSPSRGGETEQYF.